This TCR beta chain was identified in a study of cytomegalovirus exposure and HLA in healthy donors. The overall study: In a previous analysis, 110 million or so unique TCR beta sequences were found from some 180 million T cells.

The CDR3 is 16 residues long. Among the donors, all were healthy bone marrow donors. Primers for the PCR totalled 60 Vbeta and 13 Jbeta. Only in-frame clones appear in the TCRdb table, and some are missing; sequencing was by immunoSEQ multiplex PCR. The table has over 85,000 clones, around 60% seen once. About this clone itself: No antigen is known for it.

Whole-study findings and limits: Presence/absence comparisons presumed near-even sequencing depth among donors. Rates of TCR association differed by HLA locus in a later analysis, with DRB1 highest and HLA-C lowest.

V is TRBV21-1 and J is TRBJ2-3; the DNA was not compared with TRBD2, the D call given in the table. TRBV21-1 is given as a pseudogene. The receptor's source is a human donor in good health. Source material: PBMCs. The CDR3 is CASSKKAAGSGDTQYF. CDR3 in DNA: TGTGCCAGCAGCAAAAAGGCGGCGGGGAGTGGAGATACGCAGTATTTT.